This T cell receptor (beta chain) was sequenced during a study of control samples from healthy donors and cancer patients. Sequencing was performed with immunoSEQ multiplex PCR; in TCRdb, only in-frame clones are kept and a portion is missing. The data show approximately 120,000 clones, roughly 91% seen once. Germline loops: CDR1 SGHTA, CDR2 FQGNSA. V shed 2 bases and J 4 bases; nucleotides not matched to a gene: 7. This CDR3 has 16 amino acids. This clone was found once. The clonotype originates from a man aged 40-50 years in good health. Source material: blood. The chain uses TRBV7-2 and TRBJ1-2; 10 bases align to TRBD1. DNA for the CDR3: TGTGCCAGCAGCTTATCCCGGGACAGGGGTATCTATGGCTACACCTTC. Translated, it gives CASSLSRDRGIYGYTF.